The rows below give T cell receptor beta chains drawn from one sample of a study of blood T cell repertoires in COVID-19. Profiling relied on immunoSEQ multiplex PCR, and the TCRdb table lists in-frame clones only, not all of them. The profile shows approximately 260,000 clones, about 80% of them singletons. What was sequenced was PBMCs or T cells enriched from blood (not recorded which). The receptors originated from a man aged 45 to 65 who had recovered from COVID-19. The CDR3 runs from the conserved cysteine through the conserved F or W. A D gene is named only where the DNA matches it firmly. The size of a clone is reported for some rows only, either as once, few or many, or as a class for expanded clones.

cdr3_length	v_call	j_call	d_call	clone_size	cdr3_aa	cdr3_nt
14	TRBV12-5	TRBJ2-5	NA	once	CASGFPGGQETQYF	TGTGCTAGTGGTTTTCCCGGCGGCCAAGAGACCCAGTACTTC
13	TRBV11-2	TRBJ2-3	TRBD2	once	CASSPSGPGTQYF	TGTGCCAGCAGTCCTAGCGGACCGGGAACGCAGTATTTT
13	TRBV14	TRBJ1-3	NA	NA	CASSFRQGNTIYF	TGTGCCAGCAGCTTCCGACAGGGAAACACCATATATTTT
16	TRBV19	TRBJ2-6	TRBD1	NA	CASADRGLSGANVLTF	TGTGCCAGCGCGGACAGGGGGCTCTCTGGGGCCAACGTCCTGACTTTC
16	TRBV5-1	TRBJ2-7	NA	NA	CASSLLVSGLKNEQYF	TGCGCCAGCAGCTTGTTGGTGAGTGGTCTTAAGAACGAGCAGTACTTC
15	TRBV5-8	TRBJ2-7	NA	NA	CASSLSPGPYNEQYF	TGTGCCAGCAGCTTGTCCCCAGGGCCTTACAACGAGCAGTACTTC
19	TRBV2	TRBJ2-4	TRBD1	NA	CASTRQREGGGTAKNIQYF	TGTGCCAGCACCCGACAACGGGAAGGGGGCGGTACCGCCAAAAACATTCAGTACTTC
15	TRBV7-9	TRBJ2-7	NA	few	CASSRSTGRSYEQYF	TGTGCCAGCAGCAGATCGACAGGCCGCTCCTACGAGCAGTACTTC
19	TRBV6-4	TRBJ2-2	TRBD2	NA	CASILSEEGSGRVGGELFF	TGTGCCAGCATCCTTTCGGAGGAGGGTAGCGGGAGAGTCGGCGGGGAGCTGTTTTTT
16	TRBV5-6	TRBJ1-3	NA	NA	CASSWRGDSSGNTIYF	TGTGCCAGCAGCTGGCGGGGAGACAGCTCTGGAAACACCATATATTTT
15	TRBV7-2	TRBJ2-5	TRBD2	once	CASSLSGRPSETQYF	TGTGCCAGCAGCCTTAGCGGGAGGCCTTCTGAGACCCAGTACTTC
13	TRBV7-9	TRBJ2-5	NA	NA	CASSFGGGETQYF	TGTGCCAGCAGCTTCGGGGGAGGTGAGACCCAGTACTTC
14	TRBV27	TRBJ1-4	NA	NA	CATRGASSNEKLFF	TGTGCCACGCGGGGGGCGAGTTCCAATGAAAAACTGTTTTTT
16	TRBV6-1	TRBJ2-4	TRBD2	NA	CASSEQRGVTKNIQYF	TGTGCCAGCAGTGAACAGCGGGGGGTTACCAAAAACATTCAGTACTTC
13	TRBV7-2	TRBJ2-1	NA	NA	CASRVGPYNEQFF	TGTGCCAGCAGGGTGGGGCCGTACAATGAGCAGTTCTTC
15	TRBV18	TRBJ2-1	TRBD2	NA	CASSPGTSGRNEQFF	TGTGCCAGCTCACCCGGGACTAGCGGGAGGAATGAGCAGTTCTTC
20	TRBV13	TRBJ2-1	TRBD1	few	CASSPRTGYGRANIYNEQFF	TGTGCCAGCAGCCCTCGGACAGGGTACGGTCGAGCTAATATATACAATGAGCAGTTCTTC
14	TRBV19	TRBJ2-7	NA	NA	CASSPLGGSYEQYF	TGTGCCAGTAGCCCTTTGGGGGGCTCCTACGAGCAGTACTTC
15	TRBV3-1/TRBV3-2	TRBJ1-1	NA	NA	CASSQATLTGTEAFF	TGTGCCAGCAGCCAAGCAACACTAACCGGAACTGAAGCTTTCTTT
14	TRBV5-1	TRBJ2-3	NA	once	CASSQIQGKGTQYF	TGCGCCAGCAGCCAAATACAGGGAAAGGGTACGCAGTATTTT
17	TRBV7-6	TRBJ2-1	TRBD2	NA	CASSLTGLASAYNEQFF	TGTGCCAGCAGCTTGACGGGACTAGCTTCAGCCTACAATGAGCAGTTCTTC
13	TRBV29-1	TRBJ2-5	NA	NA	CSGGERMRETQYF	TGCAGCGGGGGGGAGCGGATGCGTGAGACCCAGTACTTC
14	TRBV7-3	TRBJ1-1	TRBD1	NA	CASSSGTANTEAFF	TGTGCCAGCAGCTCCGGGACAGCGAACACTGAAGCTTTCTTT
15	TRBV6-5	TRBJ2-7	TRBD1	NA	CVSSYGSGGSYEQYF	TGTGTCAGCAGTTACGGGTCAGGGGGCTCCTACGAGCAGTACTTC
15	TRBV3-1/TRBV3-2	TRBJ1-4	NA	NA	CASSQGVNYNEKLFF	TGTGCCAGCAGCCAAGGGGTTAACTATAATGAAAAACTGTTTTTT
12	TRBV29-1	TRBJ2-5	TRBD1	NA	CSVDRVGETQYF	TGCAGCGTAGACAGGGTAGGAGAGACCCAGTACTTC
13	TRBV2	TRBJ2-5	TRBD2	NA	CASRGTRQETQYF	TGTGCCAGCAGAGGGACTAGGCAAGAGACCCAGTACTTC
15	TRBV28	TRBJ2-4	TRBD2	NA	CASSFLGGGENIQYF	TGTGCCAGCAGTTTCCTGGGCGGGGGTGAAAACATTCAGTACTTC
13	TRBV11-2	TRBJ1-1	TRBD1	NA	CASSEVPGQEAFF	TGTGCCAGCAGCGAAGTACCGGGACAGGAAGCTTTCTTT
15	TRBV7-3	TRBJ1-1	TRBD1	once	CASSAGQGAGTEAFF	TGTGCCAGCAGCGCCGGACAGGGGGCCGGAACTGAAGCTTTCTTT
14	TRBV5-1	TRBJ2-7	TRBD1	NA	CASSLTGTVREQYF	TGCGCCAGCAGTTTGACCGGGACAGTTCGCGAGCAGTACTTC
16	TRBV5-1	TRBJ2-3	TRBD1	NA	CASSSTGTGSLDTQYF	TGCGCCAGCAGCTCAACCGGGACAGGGTCCCTCGATACGCAGTATTTT
16	TRBV2	TRBJ2-2	NA	NA	CASSDPIFSDGGELFF	TGTGCCAGCAGTGACCCGATCTTTAGCGATGGCGGGGAGCTGTTTTTT
19	TRBV7-2	TRBJ2-7	TRBD1	NA	CASSLVLGQDLQVSYEQYF	TGTGCCAGCAGCTTAGTTCTGGGACAGGACCTTCAAGTCTCCTACGAGCAGTACTTC
15	TRBV9	TRBJ2-5	NA	once	CASSASGAVQETQYF	TGTGCCAGCAGCGCCAGTGGGGCAGTACAAGAGACCCAGTACTTC
16	TRBV7-8	TRBJ2-1	TRBD2	NA	CASSTAGTSGYNEQFF	TGTGCCAGCAGCACGGCCGGGACTAGCGGCTACAATGAGCAGTTCTTC
16	TRBV4-1	TRBJ1-3	NA	once	CASSQDLPGTGNTIYF	TGCGCCAGCAGCCAAGATCTACCAGGGACTGGAAACACCATATATTTT